This is a list of T cell receptor beta chains from one sample in a study of blood T cell repertoires in COVID-19. Profiled with immunoSEQ multiplex PCR; TCRdb holds only in-frame clones, not every one. This sample has 210,000 or so clones, with approximately 84% found just once. Sequencing was done on a sample of peripheral blood. These receptors came from an elderly woman with COVID-19, enrolled during active disease. Both conserved end residues are trimmed from each CDR3.

v_gene: TRBV6-5; j_gene: TRBJ2-5; CDR3aa: ATTRLAGVETQY
v_gene: TRBV3-1/TRBV3-2; j_gene: TRBJ2-5; CDR3aa: ASSIPSRQETQY
v_gene: TRBV15; j_gene: TRBJ2-3; CDR3aa: ATSPGQMDTLLRY
v_gene: TRBV12-3/TRBV12-4; j_gene: TRBJ1-2; CDR3aa: ASSADMIYGYT
v_gene: TRBV6-5; j_gene: TRBJ1-5; CDR3aa: ASAQEGQSNQPQH
v_gene: TRBV28; j_gene: TRBJ2-5; CDR3aa: ASRLGTSGRFQETQY
v_gene: TRBV6-1; j_gene: TRBJ2-7; CDR3aa: ASSEAPGWGEQY
v_gene: TRBV28; j_gene: TRBJ1-2; CDR3aa: ASSSQTPSRGENGYT
v_gene: TRBV5-1; j_gene: TRBJ1-1; CDR3aa: ASSLGQVRSEAF
v_gene: TRBV9; j_gene: TRBJ2-3; CDR3aa: ASSPRGGPPDTQY
v_gene: TRBV7-9; j_gene: TRBJ2-7; CDR3aa: ASSLTGAGSYEQY
v_gene: TRBV20-1; j_gene: TRBJ2-3; CDR3aa: SASHKGGDTQY
v_gene: TRBV12-3/TRBV12-4; j_gene: TRBJ1-1; CDR3aa: ASSFVRTEAF
v_gene: TRBV28; j_gene: TRBJ1-5; CDR3aa: ASSFGGRRGQPQH
v_gene: TRBV7-8; j_gene: TRBJ2-2; CDR3aa: ASSLARGLGELF
v_gene: TRBV7-3; j_gene: TRBJ2-2; CDR3aa: ASSRGWNTGELF
v_gene: TRBV18; j_gene: TRBJ2-1; CDR3aa: ASSPRRGHNNEQF
v_gene: TRBV19; j_gene: TRBJ1-6; CDR3aa: ASTPSGGEYNSPLH
v_gene: TRBV5-5; j_gene: TRBJ2-2; CDR3aa: ASSFSSGSTGELF
v_gene: TRBV11-2; j_gene: TRBJ2-3; CDR3aa: ASNGLATDTQY
v_gene: TRBV28; j_gene: TRBJ1-5; CDR3aa: ASSLERGNQPQH
v_gene: TRBV5-4; j_gene: TRBJ1-3; CDR3aa: ASSDRRGSGNTIY
v_gene: TRBV18; j_gene: TRBJ1-2; CDR3aa: ASSPDSGLVFGYT
v_gene: TRBV5-5; j_gene: TRBJ1-4; CDR3aa: ASSSQEGMGKLF
v_gene: TRBV7-2; j_gene: TRBJ2-7; CDR3aa: ASSLRLSGGDYEQY
v_gene: TRBV7-3; j_gene: TRBJ2-3; CDR3aa: ASSSTGEMNTQY
v_gene: TRBV10-3; j_gene: TRBJ1-3; CDR3aa: AIRANSGNTIY
v_gene: TRBV28; j_gene: TRBJ2-3; CDR3aa: ASSLYRGRGTQY
v_gene: TRBV28; j_gene: TRBJ2-1; CDR3aa: ASRDILSYNEQF
v_gene: TRBV6-1; j_gene: TRBJ1-3; CDR3aa: ASSEKPPYYSGNTIY
v_gene: TRBV11-1; j_gene: TRBJ2-2; CDR3aa: ASSLDRGELF
v_gene: TRBV11-2; j_gene: TRBJ2-1; CDR3aa: ASSPPGGSEQF
v_gene: TRBV13; j_gene: TRBJ2-7; CDR3aa: ASSPRDRGYEQY
v_gene: TRBV5-1; j_gene: TRBJ2-1; CDR3aa: ASSSTSGSYNEQF
v_gene: TRBV6-2/TRBV6-3; j_gene: TRBJ1-5; CDR3aa: ASSRAGVSNQPQH
v_gene: TRBV5-1; j_gene: TRBJ1-6; CDR3aa: ASSAYRDRLSPLH
v_gene: TRBV5-1; j_gene: TRBJ2-1; CDR3aa: ASSISGSGPREQF
v_gene: TRBV5-5; j_gene: TRBJ1-5; CDR3aa: ASSLQGGQPQH
v_gene: TRBV3-1/TRBV3-2; j_gene: TRBJ1-2; CDR3aa: ASSQPGHYGYT
v_gene: TRBV5-5; j_gene: TRBJ1-1; CDR3aa: ASSLTVGSTEAF
v_gene: TRBV6-6; j_gene: TRBJ1-5; CDR3aa: ASSYSRGGNQPQH
v_gene: TRBV9; j_gene: TRBJ2-3; CDR3aa: ASSTRGGQDTQY
v_gene: TRBV18; j_gene: TRBJ2-1; CDR3aa: ASSATSGFYNEQF
v_gene: TRBV6-2/TRBV6-3; j_gene: TRBJ2-7; CDR3aa: ASSYLAGVGEQY
v_gene: TRBV10-3; j_gene: TRBJ2-4; CDR3aa: AIRGGPQNIQY
v_gene: TRBV6-1; j_gene: TRBJ2-3; CDR3aa: ASSDRGASTDTQY
v_gene: TRBV10-2; j_gene: TRBJ1-2; CDR3aa: ASQRRGQNYGYT
v_gene: TRBV9; j_gene: TRBJ1-6; CDR3aa: ASSAQGTVNSPLH
v_gene: TRBV7-3; j_gene: TRBJ2-3; CDR3aa: ASSSRQGGDTQY
v_gene: TRBV29-1; j_gene: TRBJ1-1; CDR3aa: SVEALRAAYTEAF
v_gene: TRBV27; j_gene: TRBJ1-1; CDR3aa: ASSLGENRDSFMNTEAF
v_gene: TRBV20-1; j_gene: TRBJ1-6; CDR3aa: SPSPLH